This T cell receptor (beta chain) was documented in a study of blood T cell repertoires in COVID-19 (dated by TCRdb to about 2020). Regarding the research as a whole: Samples covering the acute and convalescent phases of COVID-19 were provided by collaborators in the United States, Italy and Spain. The prospective study material was composed of cDNA or gDNA derived from T cells, B-cell-depleted T cells, or PBMCs. Deeply sampled blood TCRbeta repertoires from subjects exposed to, actively infected with, or recovered from COVID-19 were included in the dataset. The repertoires were released in a freely available public database meant as a resource for research on the immune response to SARS-CoV-2. The samples were drawn from the first 160 participants of the ongoing ImmuneRACE study and from over 950 subjects provided by 6 global collaborators. Sample metadata almost always included a de-identified subject ID, COVID-19 status, age in years and sex. Where available, HLA class I and class II types were taken from metadata supplied by the sample provider and were not determined by assay-based typing.

Broader findings and caveats from the paper: How much clinical and demographic metadata was included differed by source and by participant, and the metadata was provided uncurated.

The CDR3 starts with the cysteine, ends with the phenylalanine, and has 19 residues. The kept DNA is CDR3 alone, 57 bases in frame from the first base. CDR1 and CDR2 are drawn from the germline V gene (reference sequence): LGHDT, YNNKEL. Trimming removed 5 bases from V and 6 bases from J; the gene matches leave 14 bases unexplained. TCRbeta CDR3 regions were amplified from genomic DNA using the immunoSEQ Assay, a bias-controlled multiplex PCR. Concerning the study's data processing: Within the assay, amplification of reference gene primers was used to estimate how many nucleated cells each sample contained. To quantify the absolute abundance of each unique TCRbeta CDR3 rearrangement, sequence reads were collapsed and filtered. For each sample, productive Simpson clonality was calculated by taking the square root of Simpson's diversity index across productive rearrangements. In its TCRdb copy, this immuneACCESS table keeps in-frame sequences only and misses some clones. Where compared with another copy, unresolved V genes explain less than half of these, and the others have no known cause. The V and J calls and clone size come from that table; D and trimming were worked out from the DNA. The sample records 200,000 to 250,000 clones, 86% of which are singletons. The ten largest clonotypes hold 10% to 13% of the sample.

One collaborating source in Seattle enrolled patients while the patients were actively infected and followed the patients over time throughout the course of disease. Collaborating institutions collected whole blood in K2EDTA tubes following their own protocols. For TCRbeta analysis, collaborator samples were shipped as frozen whole blood, as isolated PBMCs, or as DNA extracted from either sample type. Comment on this clone: Its antigen is unknown. Within one base of it there is no much larger clone, and no base qualities were kept.

The TCR sequence derives from a woman aged 50 to 60 with COVID-19, enrolled during active disease. The sample taken for sequencing was peripheral blood. The receptor chain draws on TRBV3-1 (or the pseudogene TRBV3-2) and TRBJ2-3; the central 16 bases match TRBD2. The nucleotide sequence is given as TGTGCCAGCAGCGGATCGTTGGGACTAGCGGGGGGGCCCGAGGATACGCAGTATTTT. It translates as CASSGSLGLAGGPEDTQYF.